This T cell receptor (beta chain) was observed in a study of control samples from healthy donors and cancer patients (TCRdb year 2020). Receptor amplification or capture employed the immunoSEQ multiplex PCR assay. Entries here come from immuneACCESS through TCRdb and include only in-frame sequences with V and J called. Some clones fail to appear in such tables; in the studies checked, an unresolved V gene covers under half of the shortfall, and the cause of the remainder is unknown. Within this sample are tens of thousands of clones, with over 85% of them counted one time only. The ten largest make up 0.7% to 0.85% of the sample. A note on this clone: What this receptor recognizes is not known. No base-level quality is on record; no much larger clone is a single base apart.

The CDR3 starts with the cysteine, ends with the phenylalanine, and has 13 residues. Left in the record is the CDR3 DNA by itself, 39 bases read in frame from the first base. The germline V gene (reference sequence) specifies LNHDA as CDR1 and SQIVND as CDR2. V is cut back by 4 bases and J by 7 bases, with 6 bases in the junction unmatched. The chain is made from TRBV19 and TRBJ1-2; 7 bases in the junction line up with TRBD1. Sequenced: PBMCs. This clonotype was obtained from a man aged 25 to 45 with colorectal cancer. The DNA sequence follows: TGTGCCAGTAGTAACTCGGGACAGTTTGGCTACACCTTC. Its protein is CASSNSGQFGYTF.